This TCR beta chain was retrieved from a study of stem cell transplantation in POMP-related autoinflammatory disease. PRAID featured immunodeficiency plus autoinflammation. Note on this clone: What it binds is unknown.

The study's findings and limits: PRAID patients trended toward lower TRB diversity and higher clonality in all analyzed T-cell subsets. In PRAID patients, the number of distinct TRB V-J gene pairings was restricted.

Data came from immunoSEQ multiplex PCR; TCRdb stores just in-frame clones and leaves some out. The sample yields around 32,000 clones, around nine tenths seen once. Germline CDR1 SGHNT, CDR2 YENEEA. CDR3 length: 13 residues. Trimming removed 0 bases at V and 5 bases at J, with 7 bases between. The chain joins TRBV11-3 to TRBJ1-1; a weak D match, TRBD1 (5 bases). Specimen: CD4+ T cells from PBMCs, collected before stem cell transplantation. This TCR was recovered from a human donor with POMP-related autoinflammation and immune dysregulation (PRAID). The CDR3 sequence: CASSLDRGTEAFF. The CDR3 DNA reads as TGTGCCAGCAGCTTAGATAGGGGAACTGAAGCTTTCTTT.